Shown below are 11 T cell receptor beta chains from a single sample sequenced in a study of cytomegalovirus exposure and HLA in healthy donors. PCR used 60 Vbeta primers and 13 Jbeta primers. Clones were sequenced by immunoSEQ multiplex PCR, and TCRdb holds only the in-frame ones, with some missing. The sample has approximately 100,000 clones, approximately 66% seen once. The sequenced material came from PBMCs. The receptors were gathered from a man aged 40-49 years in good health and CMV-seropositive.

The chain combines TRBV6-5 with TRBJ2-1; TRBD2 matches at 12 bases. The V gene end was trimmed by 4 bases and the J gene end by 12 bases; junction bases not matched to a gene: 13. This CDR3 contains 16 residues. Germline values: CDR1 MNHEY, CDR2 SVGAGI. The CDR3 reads CASSWGLAGGSRGQFF. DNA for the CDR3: TGTGCCAGCAGTTGGGGGCTAGCGGGGGGGAGTAGGGGGCAGTTCTTC.

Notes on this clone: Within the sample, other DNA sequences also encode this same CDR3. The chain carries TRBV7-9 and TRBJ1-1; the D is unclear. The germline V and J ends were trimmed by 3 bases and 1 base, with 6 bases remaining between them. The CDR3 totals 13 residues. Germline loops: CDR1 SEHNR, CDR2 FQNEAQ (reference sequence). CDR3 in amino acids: CASSFAGNTEAFF. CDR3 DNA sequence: TGTGCCAGCAGCTTTGCGGGGAACACTGAAGCTTTCTTT.

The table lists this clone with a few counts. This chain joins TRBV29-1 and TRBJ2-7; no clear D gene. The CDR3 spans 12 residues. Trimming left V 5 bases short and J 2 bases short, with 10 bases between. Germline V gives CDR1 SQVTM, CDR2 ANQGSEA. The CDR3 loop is CSVSRSPYEQYF. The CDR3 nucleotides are TGCAGCGTTTCTAGGTCCCCCTACGAGCAGTACTTC.

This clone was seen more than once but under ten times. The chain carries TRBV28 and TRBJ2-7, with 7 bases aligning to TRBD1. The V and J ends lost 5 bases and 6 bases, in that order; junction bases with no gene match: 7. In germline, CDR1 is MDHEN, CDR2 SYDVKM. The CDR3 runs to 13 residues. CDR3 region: CASSPPTGLEQYF. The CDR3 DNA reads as TGTGCCAGCAGTCCCCCGACAGGGCTCGAGCAGTACTTC.

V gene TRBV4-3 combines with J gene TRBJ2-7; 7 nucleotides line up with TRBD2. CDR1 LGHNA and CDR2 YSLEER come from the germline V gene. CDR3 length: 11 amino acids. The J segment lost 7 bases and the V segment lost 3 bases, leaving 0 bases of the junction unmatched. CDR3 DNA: TGCGCCAGCAGCCACGGGGGGGAGCAGTACTTC. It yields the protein CASSHGGEQYF.

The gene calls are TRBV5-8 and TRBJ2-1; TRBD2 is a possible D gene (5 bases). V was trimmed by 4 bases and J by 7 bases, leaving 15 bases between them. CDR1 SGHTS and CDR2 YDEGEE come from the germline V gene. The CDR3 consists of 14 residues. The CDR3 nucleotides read TGTGCCAGCAGCACCGGGATTCCCGGTAATGAGCAGTTCTTC. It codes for CASSTGIPGNEQFF.

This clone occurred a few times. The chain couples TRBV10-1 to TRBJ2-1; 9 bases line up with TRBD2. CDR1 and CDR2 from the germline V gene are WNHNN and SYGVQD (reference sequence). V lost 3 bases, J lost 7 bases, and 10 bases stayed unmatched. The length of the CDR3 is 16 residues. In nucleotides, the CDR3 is TGCGCCAGCAGTGATCTTGGGCGGGAGGGCGAGAATGAGCAGTTCTTC. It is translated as CASSDLGREGENEQFF.

The CDR3, as DNA: TGTGCCTGGAGCCTCCGAGACAGCGCTGGCTACACCTTC. Its protein is CAWSLRDSAGYTF. The chain is built from TRBV30 and TRBJ1-2; TRBD1 might be the D (5 bases). The CDR3 length is 13 residues. CDR1 is GTSNPN and CDR2 is SVGIG in the germline V gene (reference sequence). Trimming stripped 3 bases from V and 7 bases from J, with 15 bases between.

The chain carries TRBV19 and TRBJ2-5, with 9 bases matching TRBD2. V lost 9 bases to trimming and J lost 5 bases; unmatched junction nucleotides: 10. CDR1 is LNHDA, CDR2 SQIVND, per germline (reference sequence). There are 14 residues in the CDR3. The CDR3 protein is CARIGGRAGETQYF. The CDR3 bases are TGTGCCAGAATCGGCGGGAGGGCCGGGGAGACCCAGTACTTC.

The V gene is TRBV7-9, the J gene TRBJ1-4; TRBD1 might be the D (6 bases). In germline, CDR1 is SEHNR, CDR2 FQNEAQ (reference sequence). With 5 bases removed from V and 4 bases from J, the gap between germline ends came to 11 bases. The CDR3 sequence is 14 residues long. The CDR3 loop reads CASSQQGSNEKLFF. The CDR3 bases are TGTGCCAGCAGCCAGCAGGGGAGTAATGAAAAACTGTTTTTT.

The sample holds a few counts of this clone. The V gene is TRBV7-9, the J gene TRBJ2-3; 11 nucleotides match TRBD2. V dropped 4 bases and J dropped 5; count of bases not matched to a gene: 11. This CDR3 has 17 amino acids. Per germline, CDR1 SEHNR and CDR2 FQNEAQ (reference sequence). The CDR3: CASSSLLLAGVGDTQYF. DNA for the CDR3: TGTGCCAGCAGCTCCTTGCTACTAGCGGGAGTAGGAGATACGCAGTATTTT.